This T cell receptor (beta chain) was found in a study of a mutant IDH1 vaccine in newly diagnosed glioma. Germline lookup yields CDR1 SNHLY and CDR2 FYNNEI. V was shortened by 1 base and J by 3 bases, with 6 bases between the two germline ends. This CDR3 has 14 residues. With regard to this clone: No antigen is known for it.

The time point: week 11, during vaccination. With topical imiquimod, each dose of the vaccine consisted of 300 ug of mutant IDH1 20-mer peptide. TCRdb keeps only in-frame clones here, not all; method: immunoSEQ multiplex PCR. This repertoire shows over 95,000 clones, roughly 90% found once; its top ten account for 0.6% to 0.75%. The specimen was PBMCs, collected from a glioma patient whose treatment included an IDH1 peptide vaccine. This chain links TRBV2 with TRBJ2-2; no clear D gene. The receptor was derived from a woman aged 45-60 years with glioma. The CDR3 reads CASSEGPDTGELFF. CDR3 coding DNA: TGTGCCAGCAGTGAAGGGCCAGACACCGGGGAGCTGTTTTTT.